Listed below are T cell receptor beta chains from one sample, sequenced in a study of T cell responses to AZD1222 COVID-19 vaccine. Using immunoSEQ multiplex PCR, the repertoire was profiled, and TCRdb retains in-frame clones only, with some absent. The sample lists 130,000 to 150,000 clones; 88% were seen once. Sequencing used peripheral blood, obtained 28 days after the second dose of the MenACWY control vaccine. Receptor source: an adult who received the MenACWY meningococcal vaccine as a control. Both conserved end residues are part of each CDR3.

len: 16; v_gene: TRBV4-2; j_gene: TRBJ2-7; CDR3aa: CASSQDSAQSSYEQYF
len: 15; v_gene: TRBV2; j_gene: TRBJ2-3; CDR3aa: CASSRQGEGTDTQYF
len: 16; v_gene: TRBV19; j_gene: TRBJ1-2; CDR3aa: CASSIDLNAKTFGYTF
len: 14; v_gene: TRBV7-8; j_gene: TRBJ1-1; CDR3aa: CASSLGQGYTEAFF
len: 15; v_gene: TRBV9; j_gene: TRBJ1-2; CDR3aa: CASSVGTGGYNGYTF
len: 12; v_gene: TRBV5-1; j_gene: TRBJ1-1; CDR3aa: CASRQGDTEAFF
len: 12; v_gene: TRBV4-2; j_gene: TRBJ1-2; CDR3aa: CASTSGSYGYTF
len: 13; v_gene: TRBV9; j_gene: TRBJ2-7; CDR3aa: CASSRSSGYEQYF
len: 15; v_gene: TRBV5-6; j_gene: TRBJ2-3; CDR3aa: CASSLGAGAPDTQYF
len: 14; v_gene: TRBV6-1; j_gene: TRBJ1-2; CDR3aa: CASSEGIEFYGYTF
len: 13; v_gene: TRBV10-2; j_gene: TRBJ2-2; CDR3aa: CASLLRDSGELFF
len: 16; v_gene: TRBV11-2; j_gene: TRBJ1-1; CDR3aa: CASSPQWGALHTEAFF
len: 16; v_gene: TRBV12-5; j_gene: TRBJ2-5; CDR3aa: CASGPAGSSEGETQYF
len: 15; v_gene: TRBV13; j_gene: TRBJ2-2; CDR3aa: CASSFLRRPPGELFF
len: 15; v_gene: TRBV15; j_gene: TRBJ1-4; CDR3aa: CATSKVRNGNEKLFF
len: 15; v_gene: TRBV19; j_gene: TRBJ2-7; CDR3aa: CASSILAGSNYEQYF
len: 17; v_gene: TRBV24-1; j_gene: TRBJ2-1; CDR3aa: CATSDTGDRGVYNEQFF
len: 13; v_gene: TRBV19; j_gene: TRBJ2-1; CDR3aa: CASSIDAQLEQFF
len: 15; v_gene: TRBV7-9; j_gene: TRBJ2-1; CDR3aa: CASSPLEGLYNEQFF
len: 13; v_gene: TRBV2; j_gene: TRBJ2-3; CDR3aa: CASSVGQADTQYF
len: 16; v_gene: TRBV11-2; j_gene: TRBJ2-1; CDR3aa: CASSLGRGLAYNEQFF
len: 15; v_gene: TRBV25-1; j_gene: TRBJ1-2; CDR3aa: CASSDPTGGYYGYTF
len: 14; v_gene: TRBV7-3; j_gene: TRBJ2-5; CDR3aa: CASSLRRQGETQYF
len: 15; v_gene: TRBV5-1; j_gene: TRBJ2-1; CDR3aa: CASSLGGSSYNEQFF
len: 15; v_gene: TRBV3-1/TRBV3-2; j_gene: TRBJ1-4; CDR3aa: CASSQGSGDNEKLFF
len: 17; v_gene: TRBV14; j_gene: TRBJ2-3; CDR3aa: CASSQDLRGRKGDTQYF
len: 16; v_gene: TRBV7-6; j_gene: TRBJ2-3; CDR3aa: CASSFRDRKSTDTQYF
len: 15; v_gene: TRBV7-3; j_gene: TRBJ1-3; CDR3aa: CASSKDSYSGNTIYF
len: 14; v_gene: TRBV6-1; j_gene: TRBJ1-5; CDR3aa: CASSEGVGGLPQHF
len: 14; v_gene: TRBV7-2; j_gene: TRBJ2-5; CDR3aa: CASSFQGSQETQYF
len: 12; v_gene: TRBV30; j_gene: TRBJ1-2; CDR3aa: CAWTTGIYGYTF
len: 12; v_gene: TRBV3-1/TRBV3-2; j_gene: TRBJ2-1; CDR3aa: CASKRPGNEQFF
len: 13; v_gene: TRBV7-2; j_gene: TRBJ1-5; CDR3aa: CASSRDSNQPQHF
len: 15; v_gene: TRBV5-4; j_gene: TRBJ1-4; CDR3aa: CASSFEGATNEKLFF
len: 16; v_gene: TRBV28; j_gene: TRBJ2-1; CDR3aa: CASSSELAGVVGEQFF
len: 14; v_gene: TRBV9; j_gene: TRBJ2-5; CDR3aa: CASSELRAGETQYF
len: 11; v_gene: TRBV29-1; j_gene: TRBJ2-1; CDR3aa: CSVADPNEQFF
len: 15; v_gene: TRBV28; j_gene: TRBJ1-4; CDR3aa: CASSSLGGGGEKLFF
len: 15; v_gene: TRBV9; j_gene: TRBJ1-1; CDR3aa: CASSADRKMNTEAFF
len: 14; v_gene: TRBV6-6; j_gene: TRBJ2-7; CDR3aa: CASFPTSGGVGQYF
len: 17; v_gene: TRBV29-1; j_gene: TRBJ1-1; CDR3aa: CSVERGFRGKMNTEAFF
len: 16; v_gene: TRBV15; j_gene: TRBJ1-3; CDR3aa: CATTTLTSGSGNTIYF
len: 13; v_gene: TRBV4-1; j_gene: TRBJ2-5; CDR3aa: CASSQGLGRTQYF
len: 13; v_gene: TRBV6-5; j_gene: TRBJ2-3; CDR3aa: CASSRKGPDTQYF
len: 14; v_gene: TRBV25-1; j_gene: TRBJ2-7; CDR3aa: CASSERMATDEQYF
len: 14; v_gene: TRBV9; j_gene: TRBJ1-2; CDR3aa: CASSVDETIYGYTF
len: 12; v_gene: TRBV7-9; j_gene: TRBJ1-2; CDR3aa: CASSYTDYGYTF
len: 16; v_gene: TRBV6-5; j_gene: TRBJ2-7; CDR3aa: CASSYPPRQMSYEQYF
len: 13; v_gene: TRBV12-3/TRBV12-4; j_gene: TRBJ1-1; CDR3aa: CASTWTLNTEAFF
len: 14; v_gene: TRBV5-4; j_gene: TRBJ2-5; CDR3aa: CASSLGQGKETQYF
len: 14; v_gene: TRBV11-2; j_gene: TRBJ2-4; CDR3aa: CASSLAGDGRIQYF
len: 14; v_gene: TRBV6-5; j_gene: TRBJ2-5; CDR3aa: CAVRGLADQETQYF
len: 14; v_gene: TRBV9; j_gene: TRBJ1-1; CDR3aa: CASSPRTANTEAFF